Presented here are 20 T cell receptor beta chains from one specimen sequenced in a study of post-analysis software for immune sequencing data. Study results and limitations: Included in a set of five TRBV segments more frequent in patients than controls were TRBV5-6, TRBV5-1 and TRBV20-1.

cDNA libraries for TCR beta contained unique molecular identifiers. TCRdb redid the calling of the PCR reads with MiXCR, one entry per CDR3 protein. The data contain about 380,000 distinct CDR3 sequences, roughly 38% of them singletons. What these receptors recognize is not known. The sequenced sample consisted of blood. The source of these receptors is a girl aged 5-17 years with multiple sclerosis.

The rearrangement joins TRBV19 to TRBJ1-5, with TRBD1 matching 9 bases. V shed 4 bases, J shed 7 bases, and the junction held 5 bases outside the gene matches. CDR3 length equals 14 residues. Per germline, CDR1 LNHDA and CDR2 SQIVND (reference sequence). This chain's CDR3 is CASSTGQGYQPQHF. Here the CDR3 DNA reads TGTGCCAGTAGTACGGGACAGGGCTACCAGCCCCAGCATTTT.

This clonotype came up a few times. This chain links TRBV10-3 with TRBJ2-7; D may be TRBD1 (5 bases). CDR3 length: 15 amino acids. Trimming took 4 bases from V and 0 from J, leaving 13 bases between them. CDR1 ENHRY and CDR2 SYGVKD come from the germline V gene. CDR3 bases: TGTGCCATCAGTGTCACCAGGGTTTCCTCCTACGAGCAGTACTTC. As protein: CAISVTRVSSYEQYF.

The genes are TRBV6-1 and TRBJ2-3; no clear D. Germline assignment: CDR1 MNHNS and CDR2 SASEGT. This CDR3 is built from 15 residues. Trimming pared 8 bases from V and 2 bases from J, leaving 17 bases between. The CDR3 DNA sequence: TGTGCCAGCCTGAAGGGAACCTGGACCACAGATACGCAGTATTTT. It is translated as CASLKGTWTTDTQYF.

The genes are TRBV7-9 and TRBJ2-7; D uncertain. V was shortened by 7 bases and J by 1 base, with 14 bases between the two germline ends. The length of the CDR3 is 14 residues. The germline V gene encodes CDR1 SEHNR and CDR2 FQNEAQ (reference sequence). CDR3 in amino acids: CASTLDAISYEQYF. Here the CDR3 DNA reads TGTGCCAGCACCCTTGACGCGATTTCCTACGAGCAGTACTTC.

About this clonotype itself: One junction end does not reproduce the germline sequence, and a read error may be involved. The J gene is TRBJ2-3, the V gene TRBV7-2; 8 bases line up with TRBD1. This CDR3 has 13 residues. Looked up from germline, CDR1 is SGHTA and CDR2 is FQGNSA. The CDR3 loop is CACRGQGTDTQYF. The CDR3 coding sequence is TGTGCCTGCAGGGGACAGGGCACAGATACGCAGTATTTT.

The chain uses TRBV14 and TRBJ2-5; 13 nucleotides align to TRBD2. V shed 1 base and J 1 base; nucleotides not matched to a gene: 3. Germline CDR1 and CDR2: SGHDN and FVKESK. This CDR3 has 17 residues. The chain's CDR3 is CASSQGGLAGAQETQYF. In nucleotides, the CDR3 is TGTGCCAGCAGCCAAGGTGGACTAGCGGGGGCCCAAGAGACCCAGTACTTC.

This clonotype was counted only a few times. The chain uses TRBV2 and TRBJ1-2; D remains ambiguous. The germline V gene has CDR1 SNHLY and CDR2 FYNNEI. The CDR3 runs to 11 residues. With 6 bases removed from V and 4 bases from J, the gap between germline ends came to 6 bases. The CDR3 spells CASRALYGYTF. In DNA, the CDR3 is TGTGCCAGCAGGGCCCTCTATGGCTACACCTTC.

This clonotype showed up just once. The chain links TRBV10-2 to TRBJ2-3; 7 bases fit TRBD2. CDR3 length equals 13 residues. The germline V gene has CDR1 WSHSY and CDR2 SAAADI. The CDR3 bases are TGCTCGCGGGCGGGGGAGCTCACAGATACGCAGTATTTT. Translated, it gives CSRAGELTDTQYF.

V gene TRBV18 combines with J gene TRBJ1-2; 8 nucleotides agree with TRBD1. With V trimmed by 0 bases and J by 5 bases, 5 bases remained unmatched. CDR1 KGHSH and CDR2 LQKENI come from the germline V gene. The CDR3 covers 15 residues. CDR3 protein: CASSPPGQGPYGYTF. The CDR3 nucleotides are TGTGCCAGCTCACCACCTGGACAGGGCCCTTATGGCTACACCTTC.

This clonotype came up a few times. The gene calls are TRBV9 and TRBJ2-3; weak D call: TRBD2 (5 bases). V was shortened by 3 bases and J by 6 bases, with 17 bases between the two germline ends. Germline V gives CDR1 SGDLS, CDR2 YYNGEE. This CDR3 is 15 amino acids long. CDR3 nucleotide sequence: TGTGCCAGCAGCGCTCCCAGAGGGATCGACGATACGCAGTATTTT. Amino acid sequence: CASSAPRGIDDTQYF.

V usage is TRBV20-1 and J usage is TRBJ2-7; a possible D gene is TRBD1 (5 bases). CDR3 length equals 15 residues. Germline V lookup: CDR1 DFQATT, CDR2 SNEGSKA (reference sequence). Trimming shortened V by 0 bases and J by 7 bases, and 19 bases separated the two germline ends. The CDR3 spells CSARDSDFRSGEQYF. As DNA, the CDR3 is TGCAGTGCTAGAGATTCAGATTTCCGATCAGGGGAGCAGTACTTC.

This rearrangement joins TRBV9 to TRBJ2-3; D possibly corresponds to TRBD1 (6 bases). CDR3 size: 16 residues. CDR1 is SGDLS and CDR2 is YYNGEE in the germline V gene. V was clipped by 4 bases and J by 6 bases, with 21 bases between them. CDR3 DNA: TGTGCCAGCAGCCCTGACTCTTCGACAGGTAGGGATACGCAGTATTTT. It codes for CASSPDSSTGRDTQYF.

This clonotype was detected a few times. The chain has TRBV2 and TRBJ2-3; the match to TRBD1 covers 8 bases. The CDR3 sequence is 15 residues long. Germline CDR1 and CDR2: SNHLY and FYNNEI. With V trimmed by 6 bases and J by 5 bases, 10 bases remained unmatched. The CDR3 sequence is CASRALDRGRDTQYF. The CDR3 bases are TGTGCCAGCAGGGCTCTTGACAGGGGCAGAGATACGCAGTATTTT. The variable domain in full, completed from reference TRBV2 and TRBJ2-3, reads EPEVTQTPSHQVTQMGQEVILRCVPISNHLYFYWYRQILGQKVEFLVSFYNNEISEKSEIFDDQFSVERPDGSNFTLKIRSTKLEDSAMYFCASRALDRGRDTQYFGPGTRLTVL.

This chain links TRBV24-1 with TRBJ2-5, with 11 bases fitting TRBD2. After removal of 3 bases from V and 9 bases from J, the junction contained 11 bases not matched to a gene. This CDR3 is built from 16 residues. The germline V gene has CDR1 KGHDR and CDR2 SFDVKD. CDR3 in amino acids: CATSDIPSGGPQAQYF. In DNA, the CDR3 is TGTGCCACCAGTGATATTCCTAGCGGGGGGCCCCAAGCCCAGTACTTC.

The chain joins TRBV6-1 to TRBJ2-1; a weak D match, TRBD2 (7 bases). Per the germline V gene, CDR1 is MNHNS and CDR2 is SASEGT. With 1 base removed from V and 5 bases from J, the gap between germline ends came to 18 bases. This CDR3 region has 17 residues. CDR3 sequence (DNA): TGTGCCAGCAGTGAAGTCTTAGGGCGGGGGCCGAACAATGAGCAGTTCTTC. Amino acid sequence: CASSEVLGRGPNNEQFF.

This clonotype was counted only a few times. J is TRBJ2-5 and V is TRBV12-3 or TRBV12-4, with D unresolved. The length of the CDR3 is 13 residues. Trimming cost V 2 bases and J 7 bases, with 11 bases left between them. The CDR3 DNA reads as TGTGCCAGCAGTTTAAAGGGCAACGGGACCCAGTACTTC. Protein sequence: CASSLKGNGTQYF.

This clonotype occurred many times. The rearrangement uses TRBV29-1 and TRBJ2-5; D not resolved. Between the trimmed V and J ends, which lost 7 bases and 2 bases, there was a span of 14 bases. The CDR3 contains 13 residues. The germline CDR1 and CDR2 sequences are SQVTM and ANQGSEA. For the CDR3, the DNA is TGCAGCGCCAGTTTGACCGATCAAGAGACCCAGTACTTC. Translating it yields CSASLTDQETQYF.

This clonotype turned up a few times. The J gene is TRBJ2-7, the V gene TRBV29-1; 13 nucleotides align to TRBD2. Per the germline V gene, CDR1 is SQVTM and CDR2 is ANQGSEA. The CDR3 sequence is 18 residues long. J gave up 3 bases and V 4 bases, and 15 bases lay outside the gene matches. CDR3 loop: CSVAPTSGGASLRYEQYF. The CDR3 DNA sequence: TGCAGCGTTGCCCCTACTAGCGGGGGGGCCTCCCTCCGCTACGAGCAGTACTTC.

This clonotype was counted only a few times. J is TRBJ2-1 and V is TRBV4-2; D call uncertain. V was clipped by 1 base and J by 12 bases, with 7 bases between them. Looked up from germline, CDR1 is LGHNA and CDR2 is YNFKEQ. The CDR3 has 11 residues. The CDR3 DNA sequence: TGTGCCAGCAGCCAAGGGCCAGGGCAGTTCTTC. This encodes CASSQGPGQFF.

The V gene is TRBV2, the J gene TRBJ2-7; a possible D gene is TRBD1 (5 bases). The germline V gene has CDR1 SNHLY and CDR2 FYNNEI. Trimming shortened V by 3 bases and J by 8 bases, and 17 bases separated the two germline ends. This CDR3 has 14 amino acids. CDR3 loop: CASSEGHQATKQYF. Written as DNA, the CDR3 is TGTGCCAGCAGTGAGGGGCACCAGGCTACCAAGCAGTACTTC.